A selection of T cell receptor beta chains follows, all from one sample in a study of technical replicates of blood from four donors. Profiled with immunoSEQ multiplex PCR; TCRdb holds only in-frame clones, not every one. The sample gives about 66,000 clones, about 91% of which show up once; around 0.37% is in the top ten. The sample comprised T cells isolated from PBMCs. Receptor source: a human donor in good health. Each CDR3 is given with its conserved first and last residue. The D gene is left open where the match is weak. Size tells how often a clone was seen (once, few, many) or the class of an expanded clone, and some rows leave it out.

abundance	v_gene	j_gene	d_gene	CDR3aa	CDR3nt
NA	TRBV19	TRBJ1-4	NA	CASRQFDGEKLFF	TGTGCCAGTAGACAGTTCGATGGTGAAAAACTGTTTTTT
NA	TRBV25-1	TRBJ2-2	NA	CASSPANTGELFF	TGTGCCAGCAGCCCAGCGAACACCGGGGAGCTGTTTTTT
NA	TRBV10-1	TRBJ1-1	NA	CASRGDINTEAFF	TGCGCCAGCAGAGGGGACATAAACACTGAAGCTTTCTTT
NA	TRBV7-8	TRBJ2-5	TRBD2	CASSRLAGVWETQYF	TGTGCCAGCAGCAGACTAGCGGGAGTGTGGGAGACCCAGTACTTC
NA	TRBV2	TRBJ2-1	NA	CASTAGSSYNEQFF	TGTGCCAGCACCGCCGGGAGCTCCTACAATGAGCAGTTCTTC
NA	TRBV7-2	TRBJ1-5	NA	CASSFPIKGSNQPQHF	TGTGCCAGCAGCTTTCCGATTAAGGGGTCGAATCAGCCCCAGCATTTT
NA	TRBV28	TRBJ2-5	NA	CASSLGLQETQYF	TGTGCCAGCAGTCTCGGACTCCAAGAGACCCAGTACTTC
NA	TRBV30	TRBJ2-5	NA	CAWSVGGETQYF	TGTGCCTGGAGTGTAGGGGGAGAGACCCAGTACTTC
NA	TRBV6-1	TRBJ1-5	NA	CASSERRGSDSNQPQHF	TGTGCCAGCAGTGAAAGGAGGGGATCCGACAGCAATCAGCCCCAGCATTTT
NA	TRBV9	TRBJ2-3	NA	CASNLRGREASTDTQYF	TGTGCCAGCAACCTAAGAGGGAGAGAGGCAAGCACAGATACGCAGTATTTT
NA	TRBV13	TRBJ2-7	NA	CASSLGQVTSYEQYF	TGTGCCAGCAGCTTAGGGCAGGTTACGTCCTACGAGCAGTACTTC
NA	TRBV18	TRBJ2-2	TRBD2	CASSPPPAGVDFSGELFF	TGTGCCAGCTCACCACCTCCAGCGGGAGTTGATTTTAGCGGGGAGCTGTTTTTT
NA	TRBV10-3	TRBJ1-2	TRBD1	CAITRDRFEYGYTF	TGTGCCATCACCAGGGACAGATTTGAATATGGCTACACCTTC
NA	TRBV7-3	TRBJ2-7	TRBD2	CASSPYGGIPSYEQYF	TGTGCCAGCAGCCCATACGGGGGGATTCCCTCCTACGAGCAGTACTTC
once	TRBV19	TRBJ1-5	TRBD1	CASSIRDRYSNQPQHF	TGTGCCAGTAGTATTCGGGACAGATATAGCAATCAGCCCCAGCATTTT
NA	TRBV29-1	TRBJ1-2	NA	CSVEGVSGQENYGYTF	TGCAGCGTTGAAGGGGTATCTGGGCAGGAAAACTATGGCTACACCTTC
NA	TRBV30	TRBJ1-1	TRBD1	CALRTGNTEAFF	TGTGCCCTCCGGACAGGGAACACTGAAGCTTTCTTT
once	TRBV25-1	TRBJ2-7	NA	CASSEWFGALKYEQYF	TGTGCCAGCAGTGAATGGTTTGGGGCACTGAAATACGAGCAGTACTTC
NA	TRBV6-5	TRBJ2-3	TRBD2	CASSWRESVDTQYF	TGTGCCAGCAGTTGGCGGGAGTCGGTAGATACGCAGTATTTT
once	TRBV7-9	TRBJ2-1	TRBD2	CASSSSTSGSRENEQFF	TGTGCCAGCAGCTCCAGTACTAGCGGGAGTAGGGAGAATGAGCAGTTCTTC
NA	TRBV25-1	TRBJ1-2	NA	CASSTPGGGYTF	TGTGCCAGCAGTACCCCCGGGGGTGGCTACACCTTC
NA	TRBV19	TRBJ1-2	TRBD1	CASLPGTGGQNYGYTF	TGTGCCAGCCTTCCCGGGACAGGGGGACAAAACTATGGCTACACCTTC
NA	TRBV19	TRBJ2-5	TRBD1	CASSTHTGERMVETQYF	TGTGCCAGTAGTACCCATACAGGGGAACGTATGGTGGAGACCCAGTACTTC
NA	TRBV18	TRBJ2-7	TRBD1	CASSRDRGQDEQYF	TGTGCCAGCTCACGGGACAGGGGTCAAGACGAGCAGTACTTC
NA	TRBV4-3	TRBJ2-1	NA	CASSQGTRPIIYNEQFF	TGCGCCAGCAGCCAAGGGACAAGACCGATAATCTACAATGAGCAGTTCTTC
NA	TRBV6-1	TRBJ1-1	NA	CASSLSRVTEAFF	TGTGCCAGCAGTTTATCCAGGGTCACTGAAGCTTTCTTT
NA	TRBV6-4	TRBJ2-3	TRBD1	CASSDIRGQGGSDTQYF	TGTGCCAGCAGCGACATAAGGGGACAGGGCGGGTCGGATACGCAGTATTTT
NA	TRBV10-2	TRBJ2-1	NA	CASSDDFSSYNEQFF	TGCGCCAGCAGTGACGACTTCAGCTCCTACAATGAGCAGTTCTTC
NA	TRBV4-1	TRBJ2-3	TRBD2	CASSQGGGLGSTDTQYF	TGCGCCAGCAGCCAAGGAGGCGGACTAGGGTCCACAGATACGCAGTATTTT
NA	TRBV20-1	TRBJ1-3	NA	CSSSDGNTIYF	TGCAGTAGCAGCGACGGAAACACCATATATTTT
NA	TRBV5-4	TRBJ2-6	NA	CASSYPQGRQSGANVLTF	TGTGCCAGCAGCTACCCCCAGGGAAGGCAATCTGGGGCCAACGTCCTGACTTTC
NA	TRBV4-1	TRBJ1-4	NA	CASSQDGNRDSEKLFF	TGCGCCAGCAGCCAAGATGGTAACCGCGACTCCGAAAAACTGTTTTTT
NA	TRBV27	TRBJ1-5	NA	CATGTSNQPQHF	TGTGCCACCGGGACAAGCAATCAGCCCCAGCATTTT
NA	TRBV7-9	TRBJ2-7	TRBD1	CASSRWDRESDEQYF	TGTGCCAGCAGCCGTTGGGACAGGGAGTCGGACGAGCAGTACTTC
NA	TRBV11-3	TRBJ2-1	TRBD2	CASSLAGGPYNEQFF	TGTGCCAGCAGCTTAGCGGGAGGGCCCTACAATGAGCAGTTCTTC
NA	TRBV21-1	TRBJ2-7	NA	CASSKGILAIGVYYEQYF	TGTGCCAGCAGCAAAGGGATCCTAGCGATCGGAGTTTATTACGAGCAGTACTTC
NA	TRBV9	TRBJ2-1	NA	CASADPVREDEQFF	TGTGCCAGCGCGGATCCGGTTCGAGAGGATGAGCAGTTCTTC
NA	TRBV6-5	TRBJ2-1	TRBD1	CASSFTGQGGNEQFF	TGTGCCAGCAGTTTCACGGGACAGGGAGGCAATGAGCAGTTCTTC
NA	TRBV6-1	TRBJ1-1	NA	CASSPDITEAFF	TGTGCCAGCAGTCCAGACATCACTGAAGCTTTCTTT
NA	TRBV18	TRBJ1-4	NA	CASSPGQENEKLFF	TGTGCCAGCTCACCTGGACAAGAGAATGAAAAACTGTTTTTT
NA	TRBV10-3	TRBJ2-2	TRBD2	CAISESTTSGRARELFF	TGTGCCATCAGTGAGTCGACAACTAGCGGGAGGGCCCGGGAGCTGTTTTTT
NA	TRBV27	TRBJ1-2	TRBD1	CASSPWTGGDTNYGYTF	TGTGCCAGCAGTCCCTGGACAGGGGGTGATACTAACTATGGCTACACCTTC
NA	TRBV11-3	TRBJ2-3	TRBD2	CASGREGLMDTQYF	TGTGCCAGCGGACGGGAGGGCCTTATGGATACGCAGTATTTT
NA	TRBV5-1	TRBJ1-1	TRBD1	CASSTRTGNTEAFF	TGCGCCAGCAGCACCAGGACAGGAAACACTGAAGCTTTCTTT
few	TRBV19	TRBJ2-7	NA	CASSGGYGEQYF	TGTGCCAGTAGTGGGGGGTACGGCGAGCAGTACTTC
NA	TRBV7-9	TRBJ1-2	TRBD1	CASSLSQGVGYTF	TGTGCCAGCAGCTTATCCCAGGGGGTAGGCTACACCTTC
NA	TRBV11-3	TRBJ2-2	NA	CASSLEGGNTGELFF	TGTGCCAGCAGCTTAGAGGGAGGGAACACCGGGGAGCTGTTTTTT
NA	TRBV7-9	TRBJ2-1	NA	CASSLWGLGASNEQFF	TGTGCCAGCAGCTTATGGGGCCTGGGGGCATCTAATGAGCAGTTCTTC
NA	TRBV2	TRBJ1-2	TRBD1	CASSGTGEDGYTF	TGTGCCAGCAGTGGGACAGGGGAGGATGGCTACACCTTC
NA	TRBV5-4	TRBJ2-7	NA	CASSSRLEPYEQYF	TGTGCCAGCAGCAGTAGACTAGAACCCTACGAGCAGTACTTC
NA	TRBV28	TRBJ2-1	NA	CASSSGSYNEQFF	TGTGCCAGCAGTTCGGGGTCCTACAATGAGCAGTTCTTC
NA	TRBV4-3	TRBJ2-3	NA	CASSQDLRGGYTDTQYF	TGCGCCAGCAGCCAAGATCTCCGCGGAGGGTACACAGATACGCAGTATTTT
NA	TRBV7-8	TRBJ2-1	NA	CASSFGRRIEQFF	TGTGCCAGCAGCTTCGGGAGAAGAATTGAGCAGTTCTTC
NA	TRBV27	TRBJ1-1	NA	CASSLFAGQGRYTEAFF	TGTGCCAGCAGTTTATTTGCGGGGCAGGGAAGGTACACTGAAGCTTTCTTT
once	TRBV5-6	TRBJ2-3	TRBD1	CASSSRQGGTDTQYF	TGTGCCAGCAGCTCTAGACAGGGAGGCACAGATACGCAGTATTTT